This T cell receptor beta chain was profiled in a study of cytomegalovirus exposure and HLA in healthy donors. Primers for the PCR totalled 60 Vbeta and 13 Jbeta. This table comes from immunoSEQ multiplex PCR, and its TCRdb copy is limited to in-frame clones, with some not included. Here the sample spans 220,000 or so clones, 60% to 80% being singletons. This CDR3 is 13 amino acids long. The junction had 9 bases not matched to a gene; V was cut back by 6 bases and J by 7 bases. Per the germline V gene, CDR1 is SGDLS and CDR2 is YYNGEE. Sequenced input: PBMCs. The TCR originated in a woman between 25 and 40 years old in good health and CMV-seronegative. The rearrangement links TRBV9 to TRBJ1-1, with 7 bases lining up with TRBD1. CDR3 coding DNA: TGTGCCAGCAACCCGACAGGGACCGGTGAAGCTTTCTTT. This codes for CASNPTGTGEAFF.